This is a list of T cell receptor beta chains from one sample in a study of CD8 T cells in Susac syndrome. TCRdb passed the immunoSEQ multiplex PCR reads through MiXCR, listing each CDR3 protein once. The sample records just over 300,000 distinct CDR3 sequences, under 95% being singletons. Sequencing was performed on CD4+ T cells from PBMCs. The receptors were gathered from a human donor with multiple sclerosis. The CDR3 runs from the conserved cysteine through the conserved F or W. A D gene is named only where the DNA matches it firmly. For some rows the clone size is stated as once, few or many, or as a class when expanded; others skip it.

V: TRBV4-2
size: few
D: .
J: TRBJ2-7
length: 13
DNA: TGTGCCAGCAGCCAAGACACGGGCCGCGAGCAGTACTTC
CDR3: CASSQDTGREQYF

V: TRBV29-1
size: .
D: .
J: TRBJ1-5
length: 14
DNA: TGCAGCGTTGCGGGCCGGGATAGCAATCAGCCCCAGCATTTT
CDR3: CSVAGRDSNQPQHF

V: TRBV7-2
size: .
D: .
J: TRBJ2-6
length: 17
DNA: TGTGCCAGCAGCCCTAGGTATGGATACTCTGGGGCCAACGTCCTGACTTTC
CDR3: CASSPRYGYSGANVLTF

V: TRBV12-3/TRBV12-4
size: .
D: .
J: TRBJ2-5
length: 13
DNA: TGTGCCAGCAGTGTAGGAGCGAGAGAGACCCAGTACTTC
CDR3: CASSVGARETQYF

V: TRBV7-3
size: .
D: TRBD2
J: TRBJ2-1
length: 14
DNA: TGTGCCAGCAGCCCCGGCGGGGGGCGCAATGAGCAGTTCTTC
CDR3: CASSPGGGRNEQFF

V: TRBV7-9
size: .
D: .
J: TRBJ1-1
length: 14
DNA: TGTGCCAGCAGCTTAACCACGACAGTAGGTGAAGCTTTCTTT
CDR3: CASSLTTTVGEAFF

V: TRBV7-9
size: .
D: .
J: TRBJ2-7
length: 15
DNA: TGTGCCAGCAGCACTTACGGGGGTAACTCCTACGAGCAGTACTTC
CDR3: CASSTYGGNSYEQYF

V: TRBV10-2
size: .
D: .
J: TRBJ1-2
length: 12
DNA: TGCGCCAGCAGTACCTGGGGTGATGGCTACACCTTC
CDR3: CASSTWGDGYTF

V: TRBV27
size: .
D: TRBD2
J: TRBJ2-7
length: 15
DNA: TGTGCCAGCAGATCCCATAGCGGGGGGTTCTACGAGCAGTACTTC
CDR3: CASRSHSGGFYEQYF

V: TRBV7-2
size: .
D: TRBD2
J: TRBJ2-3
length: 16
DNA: TGTGCCAGCAGCACTCGGACTAGCGGGGTGGCAGATACGCAGTATTTT
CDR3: CASSTRTSGVADTQYF

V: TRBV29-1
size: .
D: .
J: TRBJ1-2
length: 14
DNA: TGCAGCGTCAGACCCGGGACCGAGAACTATGGCTACACCTTC
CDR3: CSVRPGTENYGYTF

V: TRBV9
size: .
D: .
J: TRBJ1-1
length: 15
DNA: TGTGCCAGCAACACGGACGGTCTCATGAACACTGAAGCTTTCTTT
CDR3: CASNTDGLMNTEAFF

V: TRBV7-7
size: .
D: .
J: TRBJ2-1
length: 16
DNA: TGTGCTAGCAGCTTAGATCCGAGCTCCGGGCGAAATGAGCAGTTCTTC
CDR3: CASSLDPSSGRNEQFF

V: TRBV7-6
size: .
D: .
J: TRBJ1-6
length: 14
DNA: TGTGCCAGCAGCGAGACGGTGGTGGCTTCACCCCTCCACTTT
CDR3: CASSETVVASPLHF

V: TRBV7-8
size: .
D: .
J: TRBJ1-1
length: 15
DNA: TGTGCCAGCAGCTTGAACAGGGCTCGGAACACTGAAGCTTTCTTT
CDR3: CASSLNRARNTEAFF

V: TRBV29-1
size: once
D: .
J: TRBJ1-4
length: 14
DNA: TGCAGCGTCGATATAAGGGGGACTAATGAAAAACTGTTTTTT
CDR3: CSVDIRGTNEKLFF

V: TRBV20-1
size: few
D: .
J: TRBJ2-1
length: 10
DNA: TGCAGTGCTAGCTACAATGAGCAGTTCTTC
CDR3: CSASYNEQFF

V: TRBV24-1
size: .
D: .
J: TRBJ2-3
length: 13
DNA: TGTGCCACCAGTGTTTCAGTCCCAGATACGCAGTATTTT
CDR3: CATSVSVPDTQYF

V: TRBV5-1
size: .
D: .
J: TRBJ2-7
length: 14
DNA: TGCGCCAGCAGCTTGGTGGTAGACTCCTACGAGCAGTACTTC
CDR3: CASSLVVDSYEQYF

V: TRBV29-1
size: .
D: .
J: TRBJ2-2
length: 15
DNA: TGCAGTACCTCGGCGGATACAGCCGACACCGGGGAGCTGTTTTTT
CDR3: CSTSADTADTGELFF

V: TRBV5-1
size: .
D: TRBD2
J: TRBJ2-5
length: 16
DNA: TGCGCCAGCAGCCCCTCGGTTAGCGGGATGGGGGAGACCCAGTACTTC
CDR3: CASSPSVSGMGETQYF

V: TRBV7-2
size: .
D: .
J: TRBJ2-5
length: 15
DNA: TGTGCCAGCAGCTTAGCGGGAGCGGTGTTGGAGACCCAGTACTTC
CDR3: CASSLAGAVLETQYF

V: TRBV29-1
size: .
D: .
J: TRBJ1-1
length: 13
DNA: TGCAGCGCCAACTTAGGTAGTGGCACTGAAGCTTTCTTT
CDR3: CSANLGSGTEAFF

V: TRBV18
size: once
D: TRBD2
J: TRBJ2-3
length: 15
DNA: TGTGCCAGCTCACCACCGACCCTAGCGGGAGCTACGCAGTATTTT
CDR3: CASSPPTLAGATQYF

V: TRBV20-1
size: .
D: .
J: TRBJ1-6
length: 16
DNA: TGCAGTGCGCGGGACCCTTCCAACTCCTATAATTCACCCCTCCACTTT
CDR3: CSARDPSNSYNSPLHF

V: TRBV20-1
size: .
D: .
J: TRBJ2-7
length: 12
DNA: TGCAGTGCGGGAGATGACGGCTACGAGCAGTACTTC
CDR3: CSAGDDGYEQYF

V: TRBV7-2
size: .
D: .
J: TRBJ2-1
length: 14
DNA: TGTGCCAGCAGCTTTGATCCCAGCGTTGGTGAGCAGTTCTTC
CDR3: CASSFDPSVGEQFF

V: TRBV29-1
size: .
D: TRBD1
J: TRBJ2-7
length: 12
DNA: TGCAGCGCCCGGGACAGCTTCTACGAGCAGTACTTC
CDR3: CSARDSFYEQYF

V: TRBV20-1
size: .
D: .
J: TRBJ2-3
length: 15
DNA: TGCAGTGCTAGAGTGCCGCGGGGTGAGGACGATACGCAGTATTTT
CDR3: CSARVPRGEDDTQYF

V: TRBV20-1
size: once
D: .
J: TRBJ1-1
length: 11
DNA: TGCAGTGCTAGAGATAACACTGAAGCTTTCTTT
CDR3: CSARDNTEAFF

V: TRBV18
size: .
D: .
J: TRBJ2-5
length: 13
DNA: TGTGCCAGCAGCCCCGGACAGCAAGAGACCCAGTACTTC
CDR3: CASSPGQQETQYF

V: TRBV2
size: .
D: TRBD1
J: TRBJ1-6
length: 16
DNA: TGTGCCAGCAGTCTACTGGACAGGAATTATAATTCACCCCTCCACTTT
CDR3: CASSLLDRNYNSPLHF

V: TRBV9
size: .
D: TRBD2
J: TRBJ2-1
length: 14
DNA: TGTGCCAGCAGCCCCCCGGGACTAGCGAATGAGCAGTTCTTC
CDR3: CASSPPGLANEQFF

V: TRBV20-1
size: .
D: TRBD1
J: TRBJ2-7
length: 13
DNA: TGCAGTGTTCCGGGACAGGGCCGACAAGAGCAGTACTTC
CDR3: CSVPGQGRQEQYF

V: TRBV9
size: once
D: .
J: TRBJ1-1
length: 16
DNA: TGTGCCAGCAGCCCCCATTCCGGCAGAGCGATGACTGAAGCTTTCTTT
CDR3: CASSPHSGRAMTEAFF

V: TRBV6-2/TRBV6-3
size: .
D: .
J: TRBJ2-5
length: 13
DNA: TGTGCCAGCCGCCGGGGAAATTTAGAGACCCAGTACTTC
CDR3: CASRRGNLETQYF

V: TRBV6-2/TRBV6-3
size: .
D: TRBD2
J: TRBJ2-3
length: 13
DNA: TGTGCCAGCAGGGAGCCGGGAGGGGATACGCAGTATTTT
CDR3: CASREPGGDTQYF

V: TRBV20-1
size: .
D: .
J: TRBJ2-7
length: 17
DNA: TGCAGTGCTCCTACGGGCGCGGCAGGAACCCACCTCAACGAGCAGTACTTC
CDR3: CSAPTGAAGTHLNEQYF

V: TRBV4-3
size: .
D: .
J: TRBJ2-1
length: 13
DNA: TGCGCCAGCAGCCAAGGAGGGGCCCATGAGCAGTTCTTC
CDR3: CASSQGGAHEQFF

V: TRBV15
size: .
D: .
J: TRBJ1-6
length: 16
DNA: TGTGCCACCAGCAGAGATCATGGACGGACTAATTCACCCCTCCACTTT
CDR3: CATSRDHGRTNSPLHF

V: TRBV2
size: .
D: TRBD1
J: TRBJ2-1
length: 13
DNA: TGTGCCAGCAGGAGGGGACAGGTTTATGAGCAGTTCTTC
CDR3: CASRRGQVYEQFF

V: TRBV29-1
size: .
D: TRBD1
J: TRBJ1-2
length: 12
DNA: TGCAGCGGGGCCCAGGGGGACTATGGCTACACCTTC
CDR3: CSGAQGDYGYTF

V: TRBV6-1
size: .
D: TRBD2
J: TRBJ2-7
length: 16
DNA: TGTGCCAGCATGCCCTTCCTAGCGGACCCCTCCTACGAGCAGTACTTC
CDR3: CASMPFLADPSYEQYF

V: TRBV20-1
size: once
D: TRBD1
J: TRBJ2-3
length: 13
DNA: TGCAGTGCTCCACAGGGGTACGGGTATACGCAGTATTTT
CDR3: CSAPQGYGYTQYF

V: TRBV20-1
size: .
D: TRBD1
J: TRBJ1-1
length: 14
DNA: TGCAGTGCTAAAGGACAGGGCATAATGGCTGAAGCTTTCTTT
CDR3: CSAKGQGIMAEAFF

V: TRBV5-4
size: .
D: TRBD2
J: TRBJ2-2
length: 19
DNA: TGTGCCAGCACCCTGGCGAAAACTAGCGGGGGGGTTTCGACCGGGGAGCTGTTTTTT
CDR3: CASTLAKTSGGVSTGELFF

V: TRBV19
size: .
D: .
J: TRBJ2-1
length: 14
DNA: TGTGCCAGTAGTACCTTTCGACCCGGACATGAGCAGTTCTTC
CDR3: CASSTFRPGHEQFF

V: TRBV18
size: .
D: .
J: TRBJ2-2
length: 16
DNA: TGTGCCAGCTCACCAACGGGGTTCGCGAACACCGGGGAGCTGTTTTTT
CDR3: CASSPTGFANTGELFF